What follows are 15 T cell receptor beta chains derived from one specimen sequenced in a study of human T cells and chemical hapten exposure. From the RACE reads, TCRdb called clonotypes with MiXCR, one entry per CDR3 protein. Here the sample spans some 340,000 distinct CDR3 sequences, under 8% being singletons. Stated time point: patch test 1, 2 weeks after DPC sensitization. Treatment here: therapeutic diphenylcyclopropenone sensitization with weekly scalp DPC. The specimen was whole blood, collected in connection with sensitization to the hapten diphenylcyclopropenone (DPC). These receptors all come from a woman under 30 with alopecia areata. Some clones in this sample may be carry-over from other donors' samples.

This clonotype was counted ten times or more. This chain links TRBV7-2 with TRBJ2-7, with 7 nucleotides matching TRBD1. The V gene's germline CDR1 is SGHTA and CDR2 FQGNSA. The CDR3 length is 13 residues. Trimming removed 6 bases from V and 3 bases from J; junction bases left unmatched: 5. DNA for the CDR3: TGTGCCAGCAGTCCCGGGACAGACTACGAGCAGTACTTC. As protein: CASSPGTDYEQYF.

This clonotype was recorded a few times. V is TRBV3-1 and J is TRBJ2-3; 11 nucleotides line up with TRBD2. Germline V gene data show CDR1 as LGHDT and CDR2 as YNNKEL (reference sequence). After removal of 0 bases from V and 3 bases from J, the junction contained 5 bases not matched to a gene. The CDR3 length is 17 residues. In nucleotides, the CDR3 is TGTGCCAGCAGCCAAGAATTAGCGGGGGGGCCTACAGATACGCAGTATTTT. The encoded protein is CASSQELAGGPTDTQYF.

At least ten counts were recorded for this clonotype. CDR3 bases: TGTGCCAGCAGTTACCGGTACCGGGGTGAAGCTTTCTTT. Translation: CASSYRYRGEAFF. The J gene is TRBJ1-1, the V gene TRBV12-3 or TRBV12-4; D unresolved. This CDR3 comprises 13 residues. V lost 4 bases and J 7 bases, leaving 13 bases between the germline ends.

This clonotype was seen repeatedly, ten times or more. V is TRBV7-8 and J is TRBJ2-3, with TRBD2 matching 14 bases. CDR3 size: 17 residues. Trimming removed 5 bases from V and 2 bases from J; junction bases left unmatched: 6. Per germline, CDR1 SGHVS and CDR2 FQNEAQ. The CDR3 reads CASSPGTSGGLTDTQYF. The DNA for the CDR3 is TGTGCCAGCAGCCCGGGGACTAGCGGGGGCCTCACAGATACGCAGTATTTT. The full variable domain, in which reference TRBV7-8 and TRBJ2-3 provide the parts outside the CDR3, is GAGVSQSPRYKVAKRGQDVALRCDPISGHVSLFWYQQALGQGPEFLTYFQNEAQLDKSGLPSDRFFAERPEGSVSTLKIQRTQQEDSAVYLCASSPGTSGGLTDTQYFGPGTRLTVL.

This clonotype has at least ten counts. This chain uses TRBV7-2 with TRBJ2-3; TRBD1 matches 7 bases. CDR3 length: 15 amino acids. Per the germline V gene, CDR1 is SGHTA and CDR2 is FQGNSA. After removal of 2 bases from V and 3 bases from J, the junction contained 5 bases not matched to a gene. The CDR3 reads CASSLQGVRTDTQYF. Written as DNA, the CDR3 is TGTGCCAGCAGCTTACAGGGGGTAAGGACAGATACGCAGTATTTT.

This clonotype was seen only a few times. The chain is built from TRBV6-5 and TRBJ2-7; no firm D call. With 0 bases removed from V and 5 bases from J, the gap between germline ends came to 11 bases. The CDR3 has 14 residues. Germline CDR1 and CDR2: MNHEY and SVGAGI. CDR3 protein: CASSYSRARNEQYF. CDR3 in DNA: TGTGCCAGCAGTTACTCTAGAGCCAGGAACGAGCAGTACTTC.

This clonotype has at least ten counts. The chain couples TRBV7-9 to TRBJ2-5, with 9 bases lining up with TRBD2. The CDR3 is made up of 18 amino acids. The V segment lost 5 bases and the J segment 3 bases; nucleotides outside the gene matches: 16. The germline CDR1 and CDR2 sequences are SEHNR and FQNEAQ (reference sequence). Here the CDR3 reads CASSPPPVLQRGEETQYF. Written as DNA, the CDR3 is TGTGCCAGCAGCCCACCACCGGTACTTCAGCGGGGGGAAGAGACCCAGTACTTC.

This clonotype was seen repeatedly, ten times or more. The chain links TRBV6-5 to TRBJ1-3; D is unclear. Per the germline V gene, CDR1 is MNHEY and CDR2 is SVGAGI. V lost 0 bases and J 4 bases, leaving 19 bases between the germline ends. CDR3 length: 18 amino acids. The CDR3 region is CASSYSTAEGLYGNTIYF. DNA for the CDR3: TGTGCCAGCAGTTACTCGACGGCAGAAGGCCTATACGGAAACACCATATATTTT.

This clonotype occurred a few times. The J gene is TRBJ2-1, the V gene TRBV11-2; 8 positions match TRBD1. Germline CDR1 SGHAT, CDR2 FQNNGV. The V and J ends lost 6 bases and 7 bases, in that order; junction bases with no gene match: 8. The length of the CDR3 is 14 residues. This CDR3 is CASSHRQGKNEQFF. DNA of the CDR3: TGTGCCAGCAGTCATCGACAGGGGAAAAATGAGCAGTTCTTC.

This clonotype showed up just a few times. This chain joins TRBV12-3 or TRBV12-4 and TRBJ2-7; 7 bases match TRBD1. The CDR3 length is 15 residues. Trimming took 5 bases from V and 2 from J; bases not matched to a gene: 9. The CDR3, as DNA: TGTGCCAGCAGTCCCAGACAGGGCTTCCCCTACGAGCAGTACTTC. It specifies CASSPRQGFPYEQYF.

The V gene is TRBV20-1, the J gene TRBJ1-6; 8 bases are shared with TRBD1. Trimming removed 6 bases from V and 7 bases from J; junction bases left unmatched: 11. CDR1 DFQATT and CDR2 SNEGSKA come from the germline V gene (reference sequence). This CDR3 is built from 15 residues. CDR3 amino acids: CSARRGGQGNSPLHF. The CDR3 DNA sequence: TGCAGTGCCCGGAGGGGAGGACAGGGCAATTCACCCCTCCACTTT.

The V gene is TRBV6-1, the J gene TRBJ2-7; 8 positions match TRBD1. This CDR3 is 14 amino acids long. The trim removed 7 bases at V and 3 bases at J, leaving 8 bases unmatched. The germline gives CDR1 MNHNS, CDR2 SASEGT. For the CDR3, the DNA is TGTGCCAGCAATGACAGGGGAAGAAGCTACGAGCAGTACTTC. Translated: CASNDRGRSYEQYF.

The rearrangement joins TRBV27 to TRBJ1-6; D is uncertain. Germline CDR1 MNHEY, CDR2 SMNVEV (reference sequence). There are 15 residues in the CDR3. Deletions cut 6 bases from V and 3 bases from J, with 12 bases between. In DNA form, the CDR3 reads TGTGCCAGCAGCCCAGTAGATATCTATAATTCACCCCTCCACTTT. It codes for CASSPVDIYNSPLHF.

The CDR3 region is CASRDAPHYEQYF. The DNA for the CDR3 is TGTGCCAGCAGGGACGCTCCCCACTACGAGCAGTACTTC. The rearrangement links TRBV6-1 to TRBJ2-7, with D unresolved. Germline assignment: CDR1 MNHNS and CDR2 SASEGT. The CDR3 totals 13 residues. Trimming shortened V by 6 bases and J by 3 bases, and 12 bases separated the two germline ends.

This clonotype was detected a few times. The rearrangement joins TRBV6-1 to TRBJ1-1, with a weak D call TRBD1 (6 bases). Trimming removed 6 bases at V and 1 base at J, with 12 bases between. Per germline, CDR1 MNHNS and CDR2 SASEGT. This CDR3 comprises 14 residues. CDR3 region: CASSGDTQNTEAFF. Here the CDR3 DNA reads TGTGCCAGCAGCGGGGACACCCAGAACACTGAAGCTTTCTTT.